The entry below gives a single T cell receptor beta chain sequence along with its context. The antigen is not known. Germline CDR1 LGHNA, CDR2 YNFKEQ. This CDR3 is built from 16 residues. Losses at the gene ends were 1 base for V and 4 bases for J; bases not matched to a gene: 3. The ViraFEST assay expanded antigen-specific CD4+ T cells with viral peptide pools before sequencing. Researchers isolated CD4+ T cells once approximately 10 days of culture had elapsed. By PCR, the person was confirmed to have had SARS-CoV-2 infection between March and December 2020. The protocol was immunoSEQ multiplex PCR, while the TCRdb copy is restricted to in-frame clones and leaves out a portion. The sample includes tens of thousands of clones, 65% to 80% of them seen just once. This record comes from a study of vaccination effects on CD4 cells after COVID-19.

Sequenced material: CD4+ T cells from PBMCs cultured with HIV peptides, taken before COVID-19 vaccination. Noted subset: HIV-1 Nef peptide pool negative control/reference culture. This TCR came from a human donor who had a prior SARS-CoV-2 infection. The V and J genes are TRBV4-2 and TRBJ2-2; TRBD2 agrees at 10 bases. In DNA, the CDR3 is TGTGCCAGCAGCCAAGTAGCGGGAGGCGGCACCGGGGAGCTGTTTTTT. Protein: CASSQVAGGGTGELFF.